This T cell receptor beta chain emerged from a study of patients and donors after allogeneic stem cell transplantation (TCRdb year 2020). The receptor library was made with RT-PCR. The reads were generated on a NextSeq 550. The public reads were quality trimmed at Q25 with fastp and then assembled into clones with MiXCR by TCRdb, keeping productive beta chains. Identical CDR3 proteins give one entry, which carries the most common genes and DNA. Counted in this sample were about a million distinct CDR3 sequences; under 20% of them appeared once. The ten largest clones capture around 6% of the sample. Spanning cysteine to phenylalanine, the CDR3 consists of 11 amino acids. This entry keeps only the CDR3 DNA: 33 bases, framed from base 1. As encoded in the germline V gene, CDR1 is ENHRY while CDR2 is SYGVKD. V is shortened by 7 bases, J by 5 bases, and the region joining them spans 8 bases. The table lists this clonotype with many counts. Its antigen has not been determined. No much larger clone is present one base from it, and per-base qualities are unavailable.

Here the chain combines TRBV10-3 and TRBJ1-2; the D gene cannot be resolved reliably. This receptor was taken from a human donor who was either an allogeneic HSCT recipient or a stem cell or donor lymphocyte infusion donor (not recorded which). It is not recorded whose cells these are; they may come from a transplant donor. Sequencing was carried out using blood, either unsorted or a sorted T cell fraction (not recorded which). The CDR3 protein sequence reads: CAIKQAYGYTF. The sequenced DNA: TGTGCCATCAAACAAGCATATGGCTACACCTTC.